The rows below give T cell receptor beta chains drawn from one sample of a study of T cell repertoires in cytomegalovirus infection. TCRdb recomputed calls from the reads with MiXCR, one row per CDR3 protein. Of 80,000 to 130,000 distinct CDR3 sequences listed, about 22% are singletons. What was sequenced was CD8+ T cells from PBMCs. The receptors were sampled from a human donor in good health (CMV status not recorded). Some clones in this sample may be carry-over from other donors' samples. Each CDR3 is given with its conserved first and last residue. A D gene is named only where the DNA matches it firmly. Clone size is given for some rows only: seen once, a few or many times, or a class if the clone is expanded.

v_gene,d_gene,abundance,j_gene,CDR3aa,CDR3nt
TRBV2,NA,NA,TRBJ2-1,CASSGRVDEQFF,TGTGCCAGCAGCGGTCGGGTCGATGAGCAGTTCTTC
TRBV11-2,NA,NA,TRBJ2-7,CASSRSIEQYF,TGTGCCAGCAGCCGTAGCATCGAGCAGTACTTC
TRBV4-1,TRBD1,NA,TRBJ1-4,CASSQEWVPGQLNEKLFF,TGCGCCAGCAGCCAAGAATGGGTCCCGGGACAGCTTAATGAAAAACTGTTTTTT
TRBV4-3,NA,few,TRBJ2-7,CASSQDRRVGEQYF,TGCGCCAGCAGCCAAGACCGCAGGGTCGGCGAGCAGTACTTC
TRBV7-2,NA,NA,TRBJ1-4,CASSVRGGFNEKLFF,TGTGCCAGCAGCGTTCGTGGGGGCTTTAATGAAAAACTGTTTTTT
TRBV11-2,NA,few,TRBJ2-7,CASSFASIGPLEQYF,TGTGCCAGCAGCTTCGCCTCTATTGGCCCCCTCGAGCAGTACTTC
TRBV4-2,TRBD2,few,TRBJ2-3,CASSQGELAGGQEDTQYF,TGTGCCAGCAGCCAAGGTGAACTAGCGGGGGGCCAGGAAGATACGCAGTATTTT
TRBV11-2,TRBD2,few,TRBJ2-1,CASSFRTSGMHNEQFF,TGTGCCAGCAGCTTTAGGACTAGCGGGATGCACAATGAGCAGTTCTTC
TRBV7-2,NA,many,TRBJ1-5,CASSPRQSGSPQHF,TGTGCCAGCAGCCCCCGACAGAGTGGGTCGCCCCAGCATTTT
TRBV12-3/TRBV12-4,TRBD1,few,TRBJ2-6,CASSPGTASGANVLTF,TGTGCCAGCAGTCCCGGGACAGCCTCTGGGGCCAACGTCCTGACTTTC
TRBV29-1,NA,NA,TRBJ2-7,CSVEDPTSRGAYEQYF,TGCAGCGTTGAAGATCCCACTAGCCGGGGGGCGTACGAGCAGTACTTC
TRBV7-9,NA,many,TRBJ2-1,CASSFSDSEGFF,TGTGCCAGCAGTTTTAGCGACAGCGAGGGGTTCTTC
TRBV7-2,TRBD2,many,TRBJ2-1,CASSFPLADTSSYNEQFF,TGTGCCAGCAGCTTCCCTCTAGCGGACACATCCTCCTACAATGAGCAGTTCTTC
TRBV19,TRBD1,once,TRBJ1-1,CASSQGGYTEAFF,TGTGCCAGTAGCCAGGGGGGCTACACTGAAGCTTTCTTT
TRBV7-2,NA,NA,TRBJ2-7,CASSHPGASIYEQYF,TGTGCCAGCAGCCACCCAGGGGCTTCAATTTACGAGCAGTACTTC
TRBV12-3/TRBV12-4,NA,few,TRBJ1-2,CASSWGSTNYGYTF,TGTGCCAGCAGCTGGGGCAGTACTAACTATGGCTACACCTTC
TRBV6-1,TRBD1,many,TRBJ1-4,CASGDRQAETTNEKLFF,TGTGCCAGCGGGGACAGACAGGCCGAGACAACTAATGAAAAACTGTTTTTT
TRBV7-2,TRBD2,many,TRBJ2-1,CASSSSGGAGEQFF,TGTGCCAGCAGCTCAAGCGGGGGGGCCGGTGAGCAGTTCTTC
TRBV30,TRBD2,NA,TRBJ2-1,CAWSPPSGRAIYEQFF,TGTGCCTGGAGTCCCCCCAGCGGGAGGGCCATTTATGAGCAGTTCTTC
TRBV7-2,NA,NA,TRBJ1-1,CASSGGLSGTEAFF,TGTGCCAGCAGCGGAGGATTAAGCGGCACTGAAGCTTTCTTT
TRBV27,TRBD2,few,TRBJ2-1,CASSHPSGGDSYNEQFF,TGTGCCAGCAGTCACCCTAGCGGGGGGGACTCCTACAATGAGCAGTTCTTC
TRBV20-1,TRBD1,many,TRBJ1-6,CSARDPNPDRESGKDNSPLHF,TGCAGTGCTAGAGACCCGAATCCAGACAGGGAATCGGGGAAAGATAATTCACCCCTCCACTTT
TRBV20-1,TRBD1,NA,TRBJ2-7,CSAGVREQGAHEQYF,TGCAGTGCTGGGGTTCGAGAACAGGGGGCCCACGAGCAGTACTTC
TRBV6-5,NA,few,TRBJ1-1,CASRRLVRGTAEAFF,TGTGCCTCGCGACGTTTGGTCCGGGGGACCGCTGAAGCTTTCTTT
TRBV19,TRBD1,few,TRBJ2-7,CASSLNSGTGKYEQYF,TGTGCCAGTAGTCTTAATTCCGGGACAGGGAAATACGAGCAGTACTTC
TRBV7-9,TRBD1,NA,TRBJ2-7,CASKGQGSYEQYF,TGTGCCAGCAAGGGACAGGGGTCCTACGAGCAGTACTTC
TRBV27,NA,few,TRBJ2-7,CASSLTASYLYEQYF,TGTGCCAGCAGTTTGACAGCGAGCTACCTCTACGAGCAGTACTTC
TRBV24-1,TRBD1,few,TRBJ2-7,CATSDLGQGGSVLEQYF,TGTGCCACCAGTGATTTGGGACAGGGGGGGTCCGTTCTCGAGCAGTACTTC
TRBV6-8,NA,few,TRBJ1-5,CASRRTKGEPQHF,TGTGCCAGCAGGCGGACAAAGGGGGAACCCCAGCATTTT
TRBV5-5,TRBD1,many,TRBJ2-7,CASSQGQGAYEQYF,TGTGCCAGCAGTCAAGGACAGGGGGCATACGAGCAGTACTTC
TRBV6-2/TRBV6-3,NA,many,TRBJ2-7,CASRSTGALQSYEQYF,TGTGCCAGCAGATCCACCGGGGCGTTACAATCCTACGAGCAGTACTTC
TRBV7-9,NA,NA,TRBJ2-6,CASSPEDNVLTF,TGTGCCAGCAGCCCCGAGGACAACGTCCTGACTTTC
TRBV5-1,TRBD2,NA,TRBJ2-4,CASSLVASGEKNIQYF,TGCGCCAGCAGCTTGGTGGCTAGCGGGGAGAAAAACATTCAGTACTTC
TRBV11-2,TRBD2,NA,TRBJ2-3,CASSLDSTTIAGALAEDTQYF,TGTGCCAGCAGCTTAGATAGCACAACAATAGCGGGGGCCCTAGCTGAGGATACGCAGTATTTT
TRBV7-6,NA,NA,TRBJ1-1,CASSSVTTEAFF,TGTGCCAGCAGCTCGGTGACCACTGAAGCTTTCTTT
TRBV19,NA,NA,TRBJ2-7,CASSALDSSYKQYF,TGTGCCAGTAGTGCCCTGGACAGTTCCTACAAGCAGTACTTC
TRBV7-6,NA,NA,TRBJ1-1,CASSFASRSTEAFF,TGTGCCAGCAGCTTCGCGTCGCGGAGTACTGAAGCTTTCTTT
TRBV12-3/TRBV12-4,NA,many,TRBJ2-5,CASRMGVAKETQYF,TGTGCCAGCAGGATGGGGGTCGCTAAAGAGACCCAGTACTTC
TRBV7-9,NA,NA,TRBJ2-7,CASSILASEQYF,TGTGCCAGCAGCATACTAGCATCCGAGCAGTACTTC
TRBV29-1,NA,few,TRBJ1-2,CSGGNGGGFSNYGYTF,TGCAGCGGTGGAAACGGTGGCGGATTCTCTAACTATGGCTACACCTTC
TRBV2,TRBD2,NA,TRBJ2-5,CASSEGRGGPGETQYF,TGTGCCAGCAGTGAGGGGCGGGGAGGGCCGGGAGAGACCCAGTACTTC
TRBV7-9,TRBD1,NA,TRBJ2-3,CASSSDRGSTDTQYF,TGTGCCAGCAGCTCCGACAGGGGGTCCACAGATACGCAGTATTTT
TRBV29-1,TRBD2,few,TRBJ2-1,CSVAQRGATYNEQFF,TGCAGCGTTGCCCAGCGGGGGGCCACCTACAATGAGCAGTTCTTC
TRBV14,NA,few,TRBJ2-7,CASSLGPGLAYEQYF,TGTGCCAGCAGCCTTGGACCGGGACTGGCCTACGAGCAGTACTTC
TRBV5-4,NA,few,TRBJ2-1,CASSADSILYNEQFF,TGTGCCAGCAGCGCCGACTCTATTTTGTACAATGAGCAGTTCTTC
TRBV27,NA,NA,TRBJ2-7,CASSGAADTYEQYF,TGTGCCAGCAGTGGAGCAGCCGATACCTACGAGCAGTACTTC
TRBV7-2,NA,NA,TRBJ2-1,CASSLGWAPSTNEQFF,TGTGCCAGCAGCTTGGGGTGGGCCCCTTCCACCAATGAGCAGTTCTTC
TRBV20-1,TRBD1,NA,TRBJ1-1,CSARDPGDQGVIMNTEAFF,TGCAGTGCTAGAGATCCAGGGGACCAGGGGGTGATTATGAACACTGAAGCTTTCTTT
TRBV7-2,TRBD1,NA,TRBJ2-1,CASSTGTGPHNEQFF,TGTGCCAGCAGCACTGGGACAGGACCCCACAATGAGCAGTTCTTC
TRBV7-8,TRBD1,many,TRBJ1-1,CASILQGQGGTEAFF,TGTGCCAGCATCCTCCAAGGACAGGGGGGCACTGAAGCTTTCTTT
TRBV11-3,TRBD1,NA,TRBJ1-3,CASSPGQGPGNTIYF,TGTGCCAGCAGCCCCGGACAGGGACCTGGAAACACCATATATTTT
TRBV7-6,NA,NA,TRBJ2-7,CASSLVGATYEQYF,TGTGCCAGCAGCTTAGTGGGGGCCACCTACGAGCAGTACTTC
TRBV20-1,TRBD2,many,TRBJ2-1,CSARAVAGGTEQFF,TGCAGTGCTAGAGCGGTAGCGGGAGGAACTGAGCAGTTCTTC
TRBV20-1,NA,NA,TRBJ2-7,CSASSRDSNSYEQYF,TGCAGTGCTAGTTCCCGGGACTCGAACTCCTACGAGCAGTACTTC